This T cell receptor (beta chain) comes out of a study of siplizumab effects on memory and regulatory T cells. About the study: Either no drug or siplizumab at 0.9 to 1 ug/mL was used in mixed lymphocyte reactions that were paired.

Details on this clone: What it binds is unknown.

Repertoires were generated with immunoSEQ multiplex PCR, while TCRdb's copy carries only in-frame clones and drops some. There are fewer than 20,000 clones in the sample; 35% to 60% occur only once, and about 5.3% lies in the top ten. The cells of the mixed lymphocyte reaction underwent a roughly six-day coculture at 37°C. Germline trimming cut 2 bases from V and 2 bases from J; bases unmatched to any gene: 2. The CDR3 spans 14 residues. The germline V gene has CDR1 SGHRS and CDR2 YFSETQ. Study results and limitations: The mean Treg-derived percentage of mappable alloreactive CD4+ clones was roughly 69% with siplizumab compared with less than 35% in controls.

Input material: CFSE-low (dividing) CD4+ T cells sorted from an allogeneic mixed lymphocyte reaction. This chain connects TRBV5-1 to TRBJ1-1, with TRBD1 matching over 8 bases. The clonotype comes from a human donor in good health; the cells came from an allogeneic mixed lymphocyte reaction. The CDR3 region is CASSFSGGNTEAFF. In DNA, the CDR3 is TGCGCCAGCAGCTTCTCAGGGGGCAACACTGAAGCTTTCTTT.